These 30 T cell receptor beta chains share one sample of origin, sequenced in a study of technical replicates of blood from several donors. Here immunoSEQ multiplex PCR was the method, and the copy in TCRdb shows in-frame clones only, minus some. Of about 56,000 clones listed, roughly 93% were seen once; the top ten hold roughly 4.2%. Material for sequencing was PBMCs. Every receptor here comes from a human donor in good health. Some clones in this sample may be carry-over from other donors' samples.

The chain carries TRBV20-1 and TRBJ2-1; weak D call: TRBD1 (5 bases). Trimming shortened V by 3 bases and J by 9 bases, and 9 bases separated the two germline ends. The CDR3 length is 11 residues. CDR1 and CDR2 from the germline V gene are DFQATT and SNEGSKA (reference sequence). The CDR3 region is CSASRVAEQFF. The CDR3 DNA reads TGCAGTGCTAGCAGGGTGGCTGAGCAGTTCTTC.

This clone came up once. The chain is built from TRBV7-9 and TRBJ1-2; 10 nucleotides agree with TRBD1. V lost 0 bases to trimming and J lost 6 bases; unmatched junction nucleotides: 1. CDR3 size: 14 residues. CDR1 and CDR2 (germline): SEHNR, FQNEAQ (reference sequence). The CDR3 region is CASSLAGTGDGYTF. Here the CDR3 DNA reads TGTGCCAGCAGCTTAGCCGGGACAGGGGATGGCTACACCTTC. Complete variable domain (other parts from reference TRBV7-9 and TRBJ1-2): DTGVSQNPRHKITKRGQNVTFRCDPISEHNRLYWYRQTLGQGPEFLTYFQNEAQLEKSRLLSDRFSAERPKGSFSTLEIQRTEQGDSAMYLCASSLAGTGDGYTFGSGTRLTVV.

This chain uses TRBV5-8 with TRBJ2-1, with 8 bases aligning to TRBD2. The CDR3 spans 17 residues. Per germline, CDR1 SGHTS and CDR2 YDEGEE. The ends lost 0 bases at V and 2 bases at J; junction bases unmatched: 7. The DNA of the CDR3 is TGTGCCAGCAGCTTGGAGGGTAGCGGGGTTCCCTACAATGAGCAGTTCTTC. Translation: CASSLEGSGVPYNEQFF.

V and J are TRBV11-2 and TRBJ1-5; 8 bases line up with TRBD1. The V gene end was trimmed by 2 bases and the J gene end by 4 bases; junction bases not matched to a gene: 4. Germline CDR1 and CDR2: SGHAT and FQNNGV. The CDR3 totals 15 residues. The CDR3 DNA is TGTGCCAGCAGCTTATCTGGACAGGGAAATCAGCCCCAGCATTTT. It is translated as CASSLSGQGNQPQHF.

The gene calls are TRBV12-1 and TRBJ2-3; TRBD1 was called by the table and not checked on the DNA. TRBV12-1 counts as a pseudogene. The CDR3 extends over 17 amino acids. The DNA for the CDR3 is TGTGCCAGCAGCTTTGCGCATCATAAGGGGCGGACAGATACGCAGTATTTT. It encodes CASSFAHHKGRTDTQYF.

V usage is TRBV18 and J usage is TRBJ1-2; 7 positions match TRBD1. V was pared by 3 bases and J by 5 bases, with 3 bases of the junction left unmatched. CDR3 size: 13 residues. The germline V gene encodes CDR1 KGHSH and CDR2 LQKENI. The CDR3 region has the DNA TGTGCCAGCTCACCGGGACAGATATATGGCTACACCTTC. Translating gives CASSPGQIYGYTF. The complete variable domain, with remaining parts taken from reference TRBV18 and TRBJ1-2, reads NAGVMQNPRHLVRRRGQEARLRCSPMKGHSHVYWYRQLPEEGLKFMVYLQKENIIDESGMPKERFSAEFPKEGPSILRIQQVVRGDSAAYFCASSPGQIYGYTFGSGTRLTVV.

The rearrangement links TRBV6-1 to TRBJ2-7, with 9 bases lining up with TRBD2. The CDR3 is 14 amino acids. Looked up from germline, CDR1 is MNHNS and CDR2 is SASEGT. Trimming cost V 8 bases and J 5 bases; bases outside gene matches: 10. In DNA, the CDR3 is TGTGCCAGCCCCGGTAGCGGGAGAATGGACGAGCAGTACTTC. This encodes CASPGSGRMDEQYF.

The V and J genes are TRBV5-4 and TRBJ1-2; TRBD1 might be the D (5 bases). The CDR3 loop spans 15 amino acids. The germline V and J ends were trimmed by 3 bases and 5 bases, with 17 bases remaining between them. Germline assignment: CDR1 SGHNT and CDR2 YYREEE (reference sequence). Here the CDR3 reads CASSSGHWRDYGYTF. The CDR3 DNA follows: TGTGCCAGCAGCTCTGGACACTGGAGGGATTATGGCTACACCTTC. The full variable domain, in which reference TRBV5-4 and TRBJ1-2 provide the parts outside the CDR3, is ETGVTQSPTHLIKTRGQQVTLRCSSQSGHNTVSWYQQALGQGPQFIFQYYREEENGRGNFPPRFSGLQFPNYSSELNVNALELDDSALYLCASSSGHWRDYGYTFGSGTRLTVV.

This clone was found once. The chain employs TRBV29-1 and TRBJ2-3; D call uncertain. CDR3 length: 12 residues. Germline V gene data show CDR1 as SQVTM and CDR2 as ANQGSEA. Trimming shortened V by 2 bases and J by 2 bases, and 5 bases separated the two germline ends. The CDR3 DNA is TGCAGCGTTGAACCCTACACAGATACGCAGTATTTT. Amino acids: CSVEPYTDTQYF.

The chain is built from TRBV7-3 and TRBJ1-2, with TRBD1 matching 8 bases. The CDR3 has 15 amino acids. Looked up from germline, CDR1 is SGHTA and CDR2 is FQGTGA. With 7 bases clipped from V and 7 bases from J, the junction kept 14 bases outside the gene matches. Written as DNA, the CDR3 is TGTGCCAGCATCGAAACACGGGACAGGCTGTTTGGCTACACCTTC. As protein: CASIETRDRLFGYTF.

The V gene is TRBV5-1, the J gene TRBJ1-4; no firm D call. Germline assignment: CDR1 SGHRS and CDR2 YFSETQ. Trimming stripped 4 bases from V and 5 bases from J, with 9 bases between. The CDR3 has 13 amino acids. The CDR3 nucleotides read TGCGCCAGCAGCCTACGGAGAAATGAAAAACTGTTTTTT. Its translation: CASSLRRNEKLFF.

The rearrangement links TRBV29-1 to TRBJ1-2, with a possible D match to TRBD1 (6 bases). V shed 7 bases and J shed 8 bases, with 20 bases lying between them. The CDR3 consists of 13 residues. Germline V lookup: CDR1 SQVTM, CDR2 ANQGSEA. The CDR3 coding sequence is TGCAGCGCAGACCGGGACAAGGGTGGCGGCTACACCTTC. It is translated as CSADRDKGGGYTF.

This chain uses TRBV6-5 with TRBJ2-7; 7 nucleotides agree with TRBD1. Germline CDR1 reads MNHEY; CDR2 reads SVGAGI. The CDR3 extends over 16 amino acids. The V segment lost 4 bases and the J segment 2 bases; nucleotides outside the gene matches: 11. The CDR3 here is CASSWAPGTAAYEQYF. The CDR3 nucleotides read TGTGCCAGCAGTTGGGCCCCCGGGACAGCCGCCTACGAGCAGTACTTC.

The rearrangement links TRBV15 to TRBJ2-7; TRBD2 aligns across 10 bases. V lost 5 bases to trimming and J lost 7 bases; unmatched junction nucleotides: 14. Per the germline V gene, CDR1 is LNHNV and CDR2 is YYDKDF (reference sequence). CDR3 size: 16 residues. DNA of the CDR3: TGTGCCACCAGCGGGGGGGGCACTAGCGGGGTAGATGAGCAGTACTTC. This translates into CATSGGGTSGVDEQYF.

The gene calls are TRBV6-5 and TRBJ2-3; D possibly corresponds to TRBD1 (5 bases). V lost 0 bases and J 6 bases, leaving 13 bases between the germline ends. Germline CDR1 and CDR2: MNHEY and SVGAGI. There are 15 residues in the CDR3. In DNA, the CDR3 is TGTGCCAGCAGTTACTCGGGCAGGGTGGGCGATACGCAGTATTTT. As protein: CASSYSGRVGDTQYF.

The gene calls are TRBV7-9 and TRBJ2-7; 7 positions agree with TRBD1. V shed 5 bases, J shed 5 bases, and the junction held 12 bases outside the gene matches. The germline V gene has CDR1 SEHNR and CDR2 FQNEAQ (reference sequence). CDR3 length: 15 residues. The CDR3 here is CASSRTTGVVDEQYF. The CDR3 DNA is TGTGCCAGCAGCCGGACAACAGGGGTTGTCGACGAGCAGTACTTC.

The chain links TRBV19 to TRBJ2-1, with D hard to call. Trimming shortened V by 1 base and J by 0 bases, and 7 bases separated the two germline ends. This CDR3 is built from 15 residues. CDR1 LNHDA and CDR2 SQIVND come from the germline V gene (reference sequence). In DNA, the CDR3 is TGTGCCAGTAGTATAGGCTCGAGCTCCTACAATGAGCAGTTCTTC. This encodes CASSIGSSSYNEQFF.

The chain links TRBV5-6 to TRBJ2-7; no clear D gene. With 3 bases removed from V and 0 bases from J, the gap between germline ends came to 10 bases. The CDR3 totals 14 residues. The germline V gene encodes CDR1 SGHDT and CDR2 YYEEEE. CDR3 sequence: CASSSPRSSYEQYF. In DNA, the CDR3 is TGTGCCAGCAGCTCACCGAGGAGCTCCTACGAGCAGTACTTC. Based on the CDR3 plus reference TRBV5-6 and TRBJ2-7, the full variable domain is DAGVTQSPTHLIKTRGQQVTLRCSPKSGHDTVSWYQQALGQGPQFIFQYYEEEERQRGNFPDRFSGHQFPNYSSELNVNALLLGDSALYLCASSSPRSSYEQYFGPGTRLTVT.

This chain uses TRBV2 with TRBJ2-3; D is possibly TRBD2 (6 bases). This CDR3 is built from 16 residues. V lost 2 bases, J lost 7 bases, and 19 bases lay in between. Germline CDR1 reads SNHLY; CDR2 reads FYNNEI. The CDR3 DNA is TGTGCCAGCAGTGAACGGGAGAGGCAGGGTGGGAATACGCAGTATTTT. Protein product: CASSERERQGGNTQYF.

This chain uses TRBV4-1 with TRBJ2-6, with TRBD2 as a possible D gene (5 bases). This CDR3 spans 16 amino acids. Germline-derived CDR1 and CDR2 are MGHRA and YSYEKL. With 4 bases removed from V and 4 bases from J, the gap between germline ends came to 14 bases. The CDR3 here is CASSLSTAAGANVLTF. The DNA for the CDR3 is TGCGCCAGCAGCCTCTCAACAGCGGCGGGGGCCAACGTCCTGACTTTC.

This chain joins TRBV5-1 and TRBJ2-5; TRBD2 matches at 10 bases. J gave up 4 bases and V 5 bases, and 8 bases lay outside the gene matches. Per the germline V gene, CDR1 is SGHRS and CDR2 is YFSETQ. The CDR3 consists of 15 residues. As DNA, the CDR3 is TGCGCCAGCAGGGCTAGCGGGGGTACTGTAGAGACCCAGTACTTC. This translates into CASRASGGTVETQYF.

The CDR3 bases are TGTGCCTGGAGCCCCGGGACAGGAAACACAGATACGCAGTATTTT. Protein sequence: CAWSPGTGNTDTQYF. J is TRBJ2-3 and V is TRBV30, with TRBD1 matching over 8 bases. CDR3 length equals 15 residues. Germline V gene sequence: CDR1 GTSNPN, CDR2 SVGIG (reference sequence). Germline trimming cut 3 bases from V and 2 bases from J; bases unmatched to any gene: 7.

J is TRBJ2-3 and V is TRBV4-3; 10 bases match TRBD2. J was trimmed by 2 bases and V by 8 bases; bases with no gene match: 7. CDR1 and CDR2 from the germline V gene are LGHNA and YSLEER. This CDR3 has 15 residues. The CDR3 sequence: CASDHTSGVTDTQYF. The CDR3 bases are TGCGCCAGCGACCATACTAGCGGGGTCACAGATACGCAGTATTTT.

The V call is TRBV9, the J call TRBJ2-1, with 10 bases matching TRBD2. CDR1 is SGDLS and CDR2 is YYNGEE in the germline V gene. The CDR3 contains 16 residues. The trim removed 0 bases at V and 4 bases at J, leaving 4 bases unmatched. This CDR3 reads CASSVAPAGGYNEQFF. For the CDR3, the DNA is TGTGCCAGCAGCGTAGCCCCAGCGGGAGGGTACAATGAGCAGTTCTTC.

The chain recombines TRBV7-6 with TRBJ2-7; 9 positions agree with TRBD1. CDR1 is SGHVS, CDR2 FNYEAQ, per germline. J lost 5 bases, V lost 5 bases, and 7 bases had no gene match. The CDR3 is 14 residues long. CDR3: CASSARDRENEQYF. In DNA, the CDR3 is TGTGCCAGCAGCGCCCGGGACAGGGAAAACGAGCAGTACTTC.

The chain recombines TRBV9 with TRBJ1-2, with TRBD1 matching 7 bases. Trimming removed 3 bases from V and 4 bases from J; junction bases left unmatched: 9. Germline CDR1 SGDLS, CDR2 YYNGEE. This CDR3 is 15 amino acids long. The CDR3 reads CASSGSGTEIYGYTF. The DNA for the CDR3 is TGTGCCAGCAGCGGATCCGGGACAGAAATCTATGGCTACACCTTC.

This sequence joins TRBV27 and TRBJ1-5; no clear D gene. Germline CDR1 reads MNHEY; CDR2 reads SMNVEV (reference sequence). V dropped 6 bases and J dropped 11 bases, with 14 bases sitting between them. The CDR3 loop spans 12 amino acids. The CDR3 coding sequence is TGTGCCAGCAGCTCCATCCACGGGGCCCAGCATTTT. Protein sequence: CASSSIHGAQHF.

This rearrangement joins TRBV7-2 to TRBJ2-1; 9 bases align to TRBD1. The CDR3 totals 15 residues. Trimming took 6 bases from V and 0 from J; bases not matched to a gene: 3. CDR1 is SGHTA and CDR2 is FQGNSA in the germline V gene. CDR3 in DNA: TGTGCCAGCAGGGACAGGGGAATCTCCTACAATGAGCAGTTCTTC. Protein product: CASRDRGISYNEQFF.

The rearrangement uses TRBV7-9 and TRBJ2-2, with 11 bases identical to TRBD2. Germline trimming cut 6 bases from V and 2 bases from J; bases unmatched to any gene: 5. The CDR3 spans 16 residues. Looked up from germline, CDR1 is SEHNR and CDR2 is FQNEAQ (reference sequence). CDR3 in amino acids: CASSWRLAGNTGELFF. CDR3 sequence (DNA): TGTGCCAGCAGTTGGAGACTAGCGGGAAACACCGGGGAGCTGTTTTTT.

The chain combines TRBV7-2 with TRBJ1-1; TRBD1 matches 9 bases. Germline trimming cut 1 base from V and 2 bases from J; bases unmatched to any gene: 5. The CDR3 contains 16 residues. CDR1 is SGHTA, CDR2 FQGNSA, per germline. The DNA for the CDR3 is TGTGCCAGCAGCTTAGATGGGACAGGGAAAAACACTGAAGCTTTCTTT. Encoded protein: CASSLDGTGKNTEAFF. The full variable domain, in which reference TRBV7-2 and TRBJ1-1 provide the parts outside the CDR3, is GAGVSQSPSNKVTEKGKDVELRCDPISGHTALYWYRQSLGQGLEFLIYFQGNSAPDKSGLPSDRFSAERTGGSVSTLTIQRTQQEDSAVYLCASSLDGTGKNTEAFFGQGTRLTVV.